This is a list of T cell receptor beta chains from one sample in a study of cytomegalovirus exposure and HLA in healthy donors. Produced via immunoSEQ multiplex PCR; TCRdb's table is partial and in-frame only. Among about 150,000 clones, around 80% were seen once, and the ten largest hold 1.3% to 1.5%. Sequenced: PBMCs. These receptors came from a man aged 18-30 years in good health and CMV-seronegative. CDR3s include the opening cysteine and the closing phenylalanine or tryptophan. The order of the fields is CDR3 DNA, CDR3 protein, clone size, V gene, D gene, J gene. A D gene is named only where the DNA matches it firmly. Rows give clone size only sometimes, using once, few, many, or a class for an expanded clone.

CDR3nt: TGTGCCAGCAGCTTAGTACAGGGGCGGTACAATGAGCAGTTCTTC
CDR3aa: CASSLVQGRYNEQFF
abundance: .
v_gene: TRBV7-9
d_gene: TRBD1
j_gene: TRBJ2-1

CDR3nt: TGCGCCAGCAGCCATCGGGACACCACAGATACGCAGTATTTT
CDR3aa: CASSHRDTTDTQYF
abundance: once
v_gene: TRBV4-1
d_gene: .
j_gene: TRBJ2-3

CDR3nt: TGCGCCAGCAGCCCTGGGACTGGAAGGGGCTACACCTTC
CDR3aa: CASSPGTGRGYTF
abundance: .
v_gene: TRBV5-1
d_gene: .
j_gene: TRBJ1-2

CDR3nt: TGTGCCAGTAAGTCTTCCAGTTACAATGAGCAGTTCTTC
CDR3aa: CASKSSSYNEQFF
abundance: .
v_gene: TRBV19
d_gene: .
j_gene: TRBJ2-1

CDR3nt: TGTGCCAGCAGCACCCCCGGCAGGGCGGTAAACTATGGCTACACCTTC
CDR3aa: CASSTPGRAVNYGYTF
abundance: few
v_gene: TRBV28
d_gene: .
j_gene: TRBJ1-2

CDR3nt: TGCGCCAGCAGCCAAGCCCTACCGACCGGGACAGGGTACAATGAGCAGTTCTTC
CDR3aa: CASSQALPTGTGYNEQFF
abundance: few
v_gene: TRBV4-1
d_gene: TRBD1
j_gene: TRBJ2-1

CDR3nt: TGTGCCAGCAGTGACTTACAGGGTTCTGGGGCCAACGTCCTGACTTTC
CDR3aa: CASSDLQGSGANVLTF
abundance: few
v_gene: TRBV6-4
d_gene: .
j_gene: TRBJ2-6

CDR3nt: TGTGCCAGCAGCCGACTAATTGCCCTCTCCTACGAGCAGTACTTC
CDR3aa: CASSRLIALSYEQYF
abundance: .
v_gene: TRBV6-5
d_gene: .
j_gene: TRBJ2-7

CDR3nt: TGTGCCAGTAGTATCGGGACAGGGGATGGTGGCTACACCTTC
CDR3aa: CASSIGTGDGGYTF
abundance: .
v_gene: TRBV19
d_gene: TRBD1
j_gene: TRBJ1-2

CDR3nt: TGTGCCAGCAGCCGGTCTCCACGCCCCTACGAGCAGTACTTC
CDR3aa: CASSRSPRPYEQYF
abundance: .
v_gene: TRBV5-5
d_gene: .
j_gene: TRBJ2-7

CDR3nt: TGTGCCAGCAGTGATGGTTCGGCTAGCGGGAGGTGGTCCTACGAGCAGTACTTC
CDR3aa: CASSDGSASGRWSYEQYF
abundance: few
v_gene: TRBV2
d_gene: TRBD2
j_gene: TRBJ2-7

CDR3nt: TGTGCCAGCCGGATACAACAGGGCTCCTACGAGCAGTACTTC
CDR3aa: CASRIQQGSYEQYF
abundance: .
v_gene: TRBV6-6
d_gene: .
j_gene: TRBJ2-7

CDR3nt: TGTGCCAGCAGCGTAGGAGGGACTAGCGGGAACGAGCAGTACTTC
CDR3aa: CASSVGGTSGNEQYF
abundance: .
v_gene: TRBV9
d_gene: TRBD2
j_gene: TRBJ2-7

CDR3nt: TGTGCCAGCAGCTTATGGGGAGGTCAGCCCCAGCATTTT
CDR3aa: CASSLWGGQPQHF
abundance: .
v_gene: TRBV7-2
d_gene: .
j_gene: TRBJ1-5

CDR3nt: TGTGCCAGCAGCTCTCTCCGGCAGGGGGAAAAACTGTTTTTT
CDR3aa: CASSSLRQGEKLFF
abundance: few
v_gene: TRBV7-9
d_gene: .
j_gene: TRBJ1-4

CDR3nt: TGTGCCAGCAGCTATGGACAGGGCCACTATGGCTACACCTTC
CDR3aa: CASSYGQGHYGYTF
abundance: few
v_gene: TRBV5-6
d_gene: TRBD1
j_gene: TRBJ1-2

CDR3nt: TGTGCCAGCAGACGGACTAGCGGGAGGGATAGCTCCTACAATGAGCAGTTCTTC
CDR3aa: CASRRTSGRDSSYNEQFF
abundance: .
v_gene: TRBV5-4
d_gene: TRBD2
j_gene: TRBJ2-1

CDR3nt: TGTGCCAGCGGACAGGCACAAATGAACACTGAAGCTTTCTTT
CDR3aa: CASGQAQMNTEAFF
abundance: .
v_gene: TRBV6-5
d_gene: TRBD1
j_gene: TRBJ1-1

CDR3nt: TGTGCCAGCTCACCTGAGTCGGGCGGGAGGGGCAATGAACAGTTCTTC
CDR3aa: CASSPESGGRGNEQFF
abundance: .
v_gene: TRBV18
d_gene: TRBD2
j_gene: TRBJ2-1

CDR3nt: TGTGCCAGCAGTTCTCCGACAGTTAACACTGAAGCTTTCTTT
CDR3aa: CASSSPTVNTEAFF
abundance: .
v_gene: TRBV28
d_gene: .
j_gene: TRBJ1-1

CDR3nt: TGTGCCAGCTCACCAATGGACAGGGAAGAGACCCAGTACTTC
CDR3aa: CASSPMDREETQYF
abundance: .
v_gene: TRBV18
d_gene: TRBD1
j_gene: TRBJ2-5

CDR3nt: TGTGCCAGCAGAGTGACAGGGGGGAGGGAAAAACTGTTTTTT
CDR3aa: CASRVTGGREKLFF
abundance: .
v_gene: TRBV2
d_gene: TRBD1
j_gene: TRBJ1-4

CDR3nt: TGTGCCAGCAGTTGGACAGGGAGTCTTAACTATGGCTACACCTTC
CDR3aa: CASSWTGSLNYGYTF
abundance: .
v_gene: TRBV6-6
d_gene: TRBD1
j_gene: TRBJ1-2

CDR3nt: TGTGCCAGCAGTTTGGGGAGGGGGGAGACCCAGTACTTC
CDR3aa: CASSLGRGETQYF
abundance: .
v_gene: TRBV28
d_gene: .
j_gene: TRBJ2-5

CDR3nt: TGTGCCAGCAGAGGCGGACTAGATCACAATGAGCAGTTCTTC
CDR3aa: CASRGGLDHNEQFF
abundance: .
v_gene: TRBV7-9
d_gene: TRBD2
j_gene: TRBJ2-1

CDR3nt: TGTGCCAGCAGTGACTCCAGGGATTTCCCAAGGATTGGTTGCTCCTACGAGCAGTACTTC
CDR3aa: CASSDSRDFPRIGCSYEQYF
abundance: .
v_gene: TRBV6-4
d_gene: .
j_gene: TRBJ2-7

CDR3nt: TGCAGCGCGTTTGGGGCCAGGGGTCGGTATGAAAAACTGTTTTTT
CDR3aa: CSAFGARGRYEKLFF
abundance: .
v_gene: TRBV29-1
d_gene: .
j_gene: TRBJ1-4

CDR3nt: TGTGCCACTGGGCCAGTCGGGGGTGGACTAGCGGCCCGCGAGCAGTTCTTC
CDR3aa: CATGPVGGGLAAREQFF
abundance: .
v_gene: TRBV15
d_gene: TRBD2
j_gene: TRBJ2-1

CDR3nt: TGTGCCAGCAGTACCAGGGGAAGGACTGAAGCTTTCTTT
CDR3aa: CASSTRGRTEAFF
abundance: .
v_gene: TRBV6-5
d_gene: .
j_gene: TRBJ1-1

CDR3nt: TGTGCCTGGAGTATCTGGGGGGAGGAGACCCAGTACTTC
CDR3aa: CAWSIWGEETQYF
abundance: .
v_gene: TRBV30
d_gene: .
j_gene: TRBJ2-5

CDR3nt: TGCGCCAGCAGCCCCCGGGGGACCTCGGCAGATACGCAGTATTTT
CDR3aa: CASSPRGTSADTQYF
abundance: once
v_gene: TRBV5-1
d_gene: .
j_gene: TRBJ2-3

CDR3nt: TGTGCCTACTCGACGGGCTCCTACGAGCAGTACTTC
CDR3aa: CAYSTGSYEQYF
abundance: .
v_gene: TRBV30
d_gene: .
j_gene: TRBJ2-7

CDR3nt: TGTGCCAGCTCACCTATAACTAGCGGGAGCTCCTACAATGAGCAGTTCTTC
CDR3aa: CASSPITSGSSYNEQFF
abundance: .
v_gene: TRBV18
d_gene: TRBD2
j_gene: TRBJ2-1

CDR3nt: TGTGCCAGCAGCCCCCGCTCGGGACAGAGCTCCTACAATGAGCAGTTCTTC
CDR3aa: CASSPRSGQSSYNEQFF
abundance: .
v_gene: TRBV9
d_gene: TRBD1
j_gene: TRBJ2-1

CDR3nt: TGTGCCAGCAGTGAAATCCAACCGGAACAGGAGGGGGCATACGAGCAGTACTTC
CDR3aa: CASSEIQPEQEGAYEQYF
abundance: .
v_gene: TRBV6-1
d_gene: .
j_gene: TRBJ2-7

CDR3nt: TGTGCCAGCAGTTACCCGTACTATGGCTACACCTTC
CDR3aa: CASSYPYYGYTF
abundance: once
v_gene: TRBV6-6
d_gene: .
j_gene: TRBJ1-2

CDR3nt: TGCGCCAGCCCCGTCGGCCCGGGGACAGGGGGCGTCGAGCAGTACTTC
CDR3aa: CASPVGPGTGGVEQYF
abundance: .
v_gene: TRBV10-1
d_gene: TRBD1
j_gene: TRBJ2-7

CDR3nt: TGTGCCAGCAGCTCGGGACAGGGGGGTAGTGAAGCTTTCTTT
CDR3aa: CASSSGQGGSEAFF
abundance: .
v_gene: TRBV6-5
d_gene: TRBD1
j_gene: TRBJ1-1

CDR3nt: TGTGCCAGCAGTATGTCCAGGGGGCTATCCTACAATGAGCAGTTCTTC
CDR3aa: CASSMSRGLSYNEQFF
abundance: .
v_gene: TRBV28
d_gene: TRBD1
j_gene: TRBJ2-1

CDR3nt: TGTGCCAGCAGTTACGGGGGGAACTACGAGCAGTACTTC
CDR3aa: CASSYGGNYEQYF
abundance: .
v_gene: TRBV6-5
d_gene: .
j_gene: TRBJ2-7

CDR3nt: TGCGCCAGCAGCTCGGGACTAGCGGGAGGGACGACCAATGAGCAGTTCTTC
CDR3aa: CASSSGLAGGTTNEQFF
abundance: .
v_gene: TRBV4-1
d_gene: TRBD2
j_gene: TRBJ2-1

CDR3nt: TGTGCCATCAGTGAAGGGGCCGGCACTGAAGCTTTCTTT
CDR3aa: CAISEGAGTEAFF
abundance: .
v_gene: TRBV10-3
d_gene: .
j_gene: TRBJ1-1

CDR3nt: TGCGCCAGCAGCCAAGATAATAGTCAGCCCCAGCATTTT
CDR3aa: CASSQDNSQPQHF
abundance: .
v_gene: TRBV4-3
d_gene: .
j_gene: TRBJ1-5

CDR3nt: TGTGCCATCAGTCGCCGGGGGACGGCTTCTGGAAACACCATATATTTT
CDR3aa: CAISRRGTASGNTIYF
abundance: .
v_gene: TRBV10-3
d_gene: .
j_gene: TRBJ1-3

CDR3nt: TGTGCCAGCAGCGACGGACTAGCGGGAGGGCCGGGCGATGAGCAGTTCTTC
CDR3aa: CASSDGLAGGPGDEQFF
abundance: .
v_gene: TRBV9
d_gene: TRBD2
j_gene: TRBJ2-1

CDR3nt: TGTGCCAGCAGCCCCGAGGGGGCGCAGTTCTTC
CDR3aa: CASSPEGAQFF
abundance: .
v_gene: TRBV7-9
d_gene: TRBD1
j_gene: TRBJ2-1

CDR3nt: TGTTCCAGCAGCTCATGGGGGGACAGGGTCCCAGATACGCAGTATTTT
CDR3aa: CSSSSWGDRVPDTQYF
abundance: .
v_gene: TRBV7-9
d_gene: TRBD1
j_gene: TRBJ2-3

CDR3nt: TGTTCCAGCAGCTCCAGACTCCTGGGACAGGGGCGAACCGATACGCAGTATTTT
CDR3aa: CSSSSRLLGQGRTDTQYF
abundance: .
v_gene: TRBV7-9
d_gene: TRBD1
j_gene: TRBJ2-3

CDR3nt: TGCGCCAGCAGCCACTACACTCTAGCGGGAACCTACGAGCAGTACTTC
CDR3aa: CASSHYTLAGTYEQYF
abundance: .
v_gene: TRBV4-3
d_gene: TRBD2
j_gene: TRBJ2-7

CDR3nt: TGTGCCAGCAGCTCCGGGGTCTACACTGAAGCTTTCTTT
CDR3aa: CASSSGVYTEAFF
abundance: .
v_gene: TRBV7-6
d_gene: .
j_gene: TRBJ1-1

CDR3nt: TGCAGTGCTACGGTGTCAGAGACCCAGTACTTC
CDR3aa: CSATVSETQYF
abundance: .
v_gene: TRBV20-1
d_gene: .
j_gene: TRBJ2-5